This T cell receptor beta chain was found in a study of T cell changes during pregnancy in multiple sclerosis (dated by TCRdb to 2018 to 2020). Regarding the research as a whole: The study looked at changes in the T cell repertoire across pregnancy in women with multiple sclerosis.

The CDR1 and CDR2 encoded by the germline V gene (reference sequence) are LNHNV and YYDKDF. The CDR3 sequence holds 16 residues, the cysteine and phenylalanine included. Left in the record is the CDR3 DNA by itself, 48 bases read in frame from the first base. V and J lose 4 bases and 6 bases, and a span of 19 bases separates them. Notes on this clone: Its recognized antigen is unknown. No much larger clone is present one base from it, and per-base qualities are unavailable.

The method behind the library was the immunoSEQ multiplex PCR assay. Here the immuneACCESS table is served through TCRdb, limited to in-frame sequences with V and J called. Missing clones are a known gap in these copies; in checked studies unresolved V genes cover under half, and the rest lacks a known reason. Recorded for this sample are 65,000 to 90,000 clones; 80% to 95% of them occurred a single time. The ten largest clonotypes hold around 0.27% of the sample. Recombination linked TRBV15 to TRBJ2-1; D gene: possibly TRBD2, on 6 matching bases. Sequences were derived from CD4+ T cells from peripheral blood mononuclear cells, sampled after pregnancy. The receptor comes from a female donor with multiple sclerosis, enrolled in a pregnancy study. The nucleotide sequence is given as TGTGCCACCAGCACAGTTACCACCCTGGGAGGCAATGAGCAGTTCTTC. It is translated as CATSTVTTLGGNEQFF. Extended through the reference TRBV15 and TRBJ2-1 proteins, this CDR3 yields the full variable domain: DAMVIQNPRYQVTQFGKPVTLSCSQTLNHNVMYWYQQKSSQAPKLLFHYYDKDFNNEADTPDNFQSRRPNTSFCFLDIRSPGLGDTAMYLCATSTVTTLGGNEQFFGPGTRLTVL.